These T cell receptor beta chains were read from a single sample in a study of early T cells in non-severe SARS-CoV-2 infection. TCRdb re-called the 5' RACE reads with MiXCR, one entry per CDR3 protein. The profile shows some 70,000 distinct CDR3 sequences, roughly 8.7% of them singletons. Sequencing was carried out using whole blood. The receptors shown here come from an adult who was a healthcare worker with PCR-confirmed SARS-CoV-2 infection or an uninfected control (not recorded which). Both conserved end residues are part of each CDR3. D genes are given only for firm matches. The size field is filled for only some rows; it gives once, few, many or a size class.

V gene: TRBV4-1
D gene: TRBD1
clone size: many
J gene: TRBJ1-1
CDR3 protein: CASRQGTEAFF
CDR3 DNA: TGCGCCAGTCGACAGGGGACCGAAGCTTTCTTT

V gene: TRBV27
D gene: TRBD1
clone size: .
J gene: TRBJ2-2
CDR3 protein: CASRAGQGHGELFF
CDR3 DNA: TGTGCCAGCAGAGCGGGACAGGGGCACGGGGAGCTGTTTTTT

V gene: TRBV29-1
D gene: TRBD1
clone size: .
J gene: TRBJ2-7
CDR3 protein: CSVAGGQGFYEQYF
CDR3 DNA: TGCAGCGTAGCCGGGGGACAGGGGTTTTACGAGCAGTACTTC

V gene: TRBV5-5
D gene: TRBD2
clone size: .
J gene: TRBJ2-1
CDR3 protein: CASTWGWEGHNEQFF
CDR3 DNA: TGTGCCAGCACCTGGGGGTGGGAGGGCCATAATGAGCAGTTCTTC

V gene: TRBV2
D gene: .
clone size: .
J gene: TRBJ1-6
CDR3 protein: CASSTTDGNNSPLHF
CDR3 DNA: TGTGCCAGCAGTACGACAGATGGGAATAATTCACCCCTCCACTTT

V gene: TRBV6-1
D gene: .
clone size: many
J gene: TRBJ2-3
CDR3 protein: CASSEQGTSAQYF
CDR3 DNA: TGTGCCAGCAGTGAACAAGGGACATCAGCGCAGTATTTT

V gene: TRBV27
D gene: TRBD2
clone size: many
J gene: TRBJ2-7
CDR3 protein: CASSLTSGGLYEQYF
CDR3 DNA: TGTGCCAGCAGTTTAACTAGCGGGGGGCTCTACGAGCAGTACTTC

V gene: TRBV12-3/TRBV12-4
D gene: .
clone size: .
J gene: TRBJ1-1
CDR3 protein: CASILGVKAFF
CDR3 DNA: TGTGCCAGCATCCTGGGGGTTAAAGCTTTCTTT

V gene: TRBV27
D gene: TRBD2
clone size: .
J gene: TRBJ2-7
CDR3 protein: CASSFSGVGSYEQYF
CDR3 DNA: TGTGCCAGCAGTTTTAGCGGGGTTGGCTCCTACGAGCAGTACTTC

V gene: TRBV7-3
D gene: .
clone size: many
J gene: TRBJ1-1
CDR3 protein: CASSLTGPNTEAFF
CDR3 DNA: TGTGCCAGCAGCTTAACTGGGCCGAACACTGAAGCTTTCTTT

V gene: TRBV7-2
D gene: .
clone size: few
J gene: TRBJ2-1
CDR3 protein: CASSSLDYRDEQFF
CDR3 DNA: TGTGCCAGCAGCTCATTGGACTACAGGGATGAGCAGTTCTTC

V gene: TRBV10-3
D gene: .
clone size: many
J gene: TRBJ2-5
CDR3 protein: CAISDVNSQETQYF
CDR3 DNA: TGTGCCATCAGTGATGTGAACAGCCAAGAGACCCAGTACTTC

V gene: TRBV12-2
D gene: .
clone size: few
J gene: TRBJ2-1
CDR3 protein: CASRLAFGAGGNEQFF
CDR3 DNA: TGTGCAAGTCGCTTAGCTTTCGGAGCGGGAGGGAATGAGCAGTTCTTC

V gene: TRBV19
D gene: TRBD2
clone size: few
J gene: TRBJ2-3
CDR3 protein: CASKRGDTQYF
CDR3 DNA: TGTGCCAGTAAGCGGGGGGATACGCAGTATTTT

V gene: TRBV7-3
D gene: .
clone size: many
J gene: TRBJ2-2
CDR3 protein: CASSPLLGRDGTGELFF
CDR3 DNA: TGTGCCAGCAGCCCCCTCCTGGGCAGGGATGGCACCGGGGAGCTGTTTTTT

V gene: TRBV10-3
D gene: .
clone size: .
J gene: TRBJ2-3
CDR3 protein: CAISGGSGGGAQYF
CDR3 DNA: TGTGCCATCAGTGGTGGTAGCGGCGGAGGGGCGCAGTATTTT

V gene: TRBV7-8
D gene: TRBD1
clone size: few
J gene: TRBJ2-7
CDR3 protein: CASSSTGGFWYEQYF
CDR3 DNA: TGTGCCAGCAGCTCGACAGGGGGTTTTTGGTACGAGCAGTACTTC

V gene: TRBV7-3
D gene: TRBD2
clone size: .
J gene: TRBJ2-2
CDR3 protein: CASSATSGRTGELFF
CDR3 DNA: TGTGCCAGCAGCGCGACTAGCGGGAGGACCGGGGAGCTGTTTTTT

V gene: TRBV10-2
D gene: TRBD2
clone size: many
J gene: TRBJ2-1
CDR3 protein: CASRPGNGGDEQFF
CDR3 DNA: TGCGCCAGCAGGCCCGGGAATGGGGGGGATGAGCAGTTCTTC

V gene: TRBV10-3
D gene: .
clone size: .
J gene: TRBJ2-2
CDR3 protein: CAISESVGTPNTGELFF
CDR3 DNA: TGTGCCATCAGTGAGTCGGTTGGGACGCCGAACACCGGGGAGCTGTTTTTT

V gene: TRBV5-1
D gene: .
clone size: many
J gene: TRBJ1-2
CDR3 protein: CASSLEISGAGGYTF
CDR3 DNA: TGCGCCAGCAGCTTGGAGATTTCAGGGGCGGGTGGCTACACCTTC

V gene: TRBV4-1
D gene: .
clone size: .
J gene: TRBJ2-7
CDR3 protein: CASSLKENLYF
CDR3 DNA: TGCGCCAGCAGCCTAAAGGAGAACCTGTACTTC

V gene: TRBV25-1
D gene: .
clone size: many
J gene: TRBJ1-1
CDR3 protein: CASSEIGPIGTEAFF
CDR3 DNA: TGTGCCAGCAGTGAGATCGGCCCGATCGGCACTGAAGCTTTCTTT